The present T cell receptor (beta chain) was sequenced within a study of CD8 T cells in Susac syndrome. Reverse transcription used roughly 0.5 to 1 ug RNA and random hexamers. TCRdb called the immunoSEQ multiplex PCR reads again in MiXCR, with one record for every CDR3 protein. The data hold about 240,000 distinct CDR3 sequences, with 90% to 96% observed a single time. This clonotype has just one count. Trimming removed 0 bases at V and 0 bases at J, with 6 bases between. This CDR3 has 15 residues. CDR1 and CDR2 (germline): SGDLS, YYNGEE. The sequence was collected from a human donor with Susac syndrome. This chain connects TRBV9 to TRBJ2-2, with D unresolved. The sequenced material came from CD4+ T cells from PBMCs. CDR3: CASSVALSNTGELFF. Written as DNA, the CDR3 is TGTGCCAGCAGCGTAGCCCTCTCGAACACCGGGGAGCTGTTTTTT.